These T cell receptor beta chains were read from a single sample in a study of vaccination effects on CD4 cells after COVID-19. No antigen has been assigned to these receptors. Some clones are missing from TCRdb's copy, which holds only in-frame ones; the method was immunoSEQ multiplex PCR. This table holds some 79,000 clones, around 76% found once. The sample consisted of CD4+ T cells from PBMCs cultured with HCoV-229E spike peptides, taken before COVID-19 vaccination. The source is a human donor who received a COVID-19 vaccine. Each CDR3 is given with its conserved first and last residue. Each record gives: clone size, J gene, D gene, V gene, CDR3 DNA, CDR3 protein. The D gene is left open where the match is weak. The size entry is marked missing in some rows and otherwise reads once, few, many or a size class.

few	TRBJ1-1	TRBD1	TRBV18	TGTGCCAGCTCACCAAGGCGACAGGGTGCCACTGAAGCTTTCTTT	CASSPRRQGATEAFF
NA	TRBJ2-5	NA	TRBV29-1	TGCAGCGTTGAAGATCACGCTTTGGGAGAGACCCAGTACTTC	CSVEDHALGETQYF
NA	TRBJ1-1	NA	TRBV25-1	TGTGCCAGCAGTCCCCAGGGGTCGGTAGCTTTCTTT	CASSPQGSVAFF
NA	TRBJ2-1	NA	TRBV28	TGTGCCAGCAGTACCCTTAATGAGCAGTTCTTC	CASSTLNEQFF
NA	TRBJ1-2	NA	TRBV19	TGTGCCAGTAGCCTCACGGGGACGGATCTAGCAGCTAACTATGGCTACACCTTC	CASSLTGTDLAANYGYTF
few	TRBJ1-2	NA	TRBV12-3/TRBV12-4	TGTGCCAGCAGTTCGGGGCTACGCTATGGCTACACCTTC	CASSSGLRYGYTF
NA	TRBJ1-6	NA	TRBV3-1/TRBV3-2	TGTGCCAGCAGCCACGGAGGACAGAATTATAATTCACCCCTCCACTTT	CASSHGGQNYNSPLHF
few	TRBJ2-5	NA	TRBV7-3	TGTGCCAGCAGCAAACAGGGAGGAGAGACCCAGTACTTC	CASSKQGGETQYF
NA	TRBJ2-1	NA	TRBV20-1	TGCAGTGCTAGTATCCACAATGAGCAGTTCTTC	CSASIHNEQFF
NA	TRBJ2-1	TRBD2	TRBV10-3	TGTGCCATCAGTGAGCCCGGGGAGCGGAGGGAGGGAGAGCAGTTCTTC	CAISEPGERREGEQFF
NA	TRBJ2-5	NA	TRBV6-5	TGTGCCAGCAGCTTACAGGGACCCCAAGAGACCCAGTACTTC	CASSLQGPQETQYF
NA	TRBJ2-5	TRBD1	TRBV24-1	TGTGCCACCAGTGACCCGACAGGGGCCTCGGGGACCCAGTACTTC	CATSDPTGASGTQYF
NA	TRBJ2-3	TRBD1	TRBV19	TGTGCCAGTAGGAGGACGGGGACAGGCGAGCCACATAGGCAGTATTTT	CASRRTGTGEPHRQYF
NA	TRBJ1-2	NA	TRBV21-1	TGTGCCAGCAGCAAAGCGCGGCGCGAAACTAACTATGGCTACACCTTC	CASSKARRETNYGYTF
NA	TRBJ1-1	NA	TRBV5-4	TGTGCCAGCAGCTTGGGTGGGGGCAGGAACACTGAAGCTTTCTTT	CASSLGGGRNTEAFF
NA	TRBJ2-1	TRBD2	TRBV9	TGTGCCAGTAAAGCGGGGGGGTCCTACAATGAGCAGTTCTTC	CASKAGGSYNEQFF
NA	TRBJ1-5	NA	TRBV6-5	TGTGCCAGCAGTCCGGGCCTTAGCAATCAGCCCCAGCATTTT	CASSPGLSNQPQHF
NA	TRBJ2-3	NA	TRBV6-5	TGTGCCAGCAGTTACTTGGGTCCTAGCACAGATACGCAGTATTTT	CASSYLGPSTDTQYF
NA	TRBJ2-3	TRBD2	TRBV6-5	TGTGCCAGCAGCCTAGCGGGGGGGCAAGGGGATACGCAGTATTTT	CASSLAGGQGDTQYF
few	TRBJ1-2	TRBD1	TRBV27	TGTGCCAGCCTACATTGGGGGACAGGGGGCAGGTATGGCTACACCTTC	CASLHWGTGGRYGYTF
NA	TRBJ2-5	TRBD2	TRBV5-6	TGTGCCAGCAGCTTCTTTTTACTAGCGGGGGCCCGGGAGACCCAGTACTTC	CASSFFLLAGARETQYF
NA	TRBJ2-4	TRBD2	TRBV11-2	TGTGCCAGCAGCTTACTGGGAGGGGCCAAAAACATTCAGTACTTC	CASSLLGGAKNIQYF
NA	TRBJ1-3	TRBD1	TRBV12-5	TGTGCTAGTGGTTTGACCCGGACAGGCCCGTCTGGAAACACCATATATTTT	CASGLTRTGPSGNTIYF
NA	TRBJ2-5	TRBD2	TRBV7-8	TGTGCCAGCAGCACTGCTAGCGGGGGAGAGACCCAGTACTTC	CASSTASGGETQYF
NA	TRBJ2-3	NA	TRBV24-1	TGTGCCACCAGTGATTTTGGGCAGACCACAGATACGCAGTATTTT	CATSDFGQTTDTQYF
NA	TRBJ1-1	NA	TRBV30	TGTGCCTGGGGGTGGAGGGGCACTGAAGCTTTCTTT	CAWGWRGTEAFF
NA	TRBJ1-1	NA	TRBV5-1	TGCGCCAGCAGCTTGTTTGGCGGCAGCAACACTGAAGCTTTCTTT	CASSLFGGSNTEAFF
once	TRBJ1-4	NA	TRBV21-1	TGTGCCAGCAGCAAAGAGGAGAACCGGTCTAATGAAAAACTGTTTTTT	CASSKEENRSNEKLFF
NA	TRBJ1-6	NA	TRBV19	TGTGCCAGTAGTGTGTCCGGGACGGTTGTTCAACCCCTCCACTTT	CASSVSGTVVQPLHF
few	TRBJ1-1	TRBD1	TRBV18	TGTGCCAGCTCACGACAGGGGGCGCAGACTGAAGCTTTCTTT	CASSRQGAQTEAFF
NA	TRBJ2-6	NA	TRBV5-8	TGTGCCAGCAGCTTAGGCCAGAGGTCTGGGGCCAACGTCCTGACTTTC	CASSLGQRSGANVLTF
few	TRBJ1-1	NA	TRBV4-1	TGCGCCACCTTTACAGGGACTGAAGCTTTCTTT	CATFTGTEAFF
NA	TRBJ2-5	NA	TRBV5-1	TGCGCCAGCAGCTTGGGGGGATCCCAAGAGACCCAGTACTTC	CASSLGGSQETQYF
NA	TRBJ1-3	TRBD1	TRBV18	TGTGCCAGCTCACCACAAGGACAGGGATCTGGAAACACCATATATTTT	CASSPQGQGSGNTIYF
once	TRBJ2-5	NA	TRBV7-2	TGTGCCAGCAGCTTAGCGCGCGCGGGCATGGAGACCCAGTACTTC	CASSLARAGMETQYF
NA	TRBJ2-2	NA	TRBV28	TGTGCCAGCAGTAGGGGGGGCTTGGCCGGGGAGCTGTTTTTT	CASSRGGLAGELFF
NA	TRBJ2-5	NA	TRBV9	TGTGCCAGCAGCCCTACCCAGGGGCGCAGGGAGACCCAGTACTTC	CASSPTQGRRETQYF
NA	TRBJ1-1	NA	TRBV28	TGTGCCAGCAGTCCCCGAGGGGAATTGAACACTGAAGCTTTCTTT	CASSPRGELNTEAFF
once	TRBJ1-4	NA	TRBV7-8	TGTGCCAGCATGCGCGGGGGCATTAATGAAAAACTGTTTTTT	CASMRGGINEKLFF
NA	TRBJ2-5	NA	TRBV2	TGTGCCAGCAGTGAACAACAGGTCGGGAAAGAGACCCAGTACTTC	CASSEQQVGKETQYF
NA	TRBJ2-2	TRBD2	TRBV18	TGTGCCAGCTCAACGGGACTAGCGGGGAACACCGGGGAGCTGTTTTTT	CASSTGLAGNTGELFF
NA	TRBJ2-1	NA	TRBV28	TGTGCCAGCAGGTCCTCCTACAATGAGCAGTTCTTC	CASRSSYNEQFF
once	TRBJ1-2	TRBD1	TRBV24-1	TGTGCCACCAGTGACAAACACAGGGGGACTGGCTACACCTTC	CATSDKHRGTGYTF
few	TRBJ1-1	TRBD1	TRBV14	TGTGCCAGCAGCCCACGGACAGGGGGCATCACTGAAGCTTTCTTT	CASSPRTGGITEAFF
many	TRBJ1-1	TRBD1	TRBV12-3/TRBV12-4	TGTGCCAGCAGTAGAGGTCAGGGGGTTGAAGCTTTCTTT	CASSRGQGVEAFF
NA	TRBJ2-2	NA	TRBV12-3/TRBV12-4	TGTGCCAGCAGTCTCTCAGTTGGGGAGCTGTTTTTT	CASSLSVGELFF
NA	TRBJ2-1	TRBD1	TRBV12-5	TGTGCTAGTGGCCTCGACAGGGGTGAGTTATCCTACAATGAGCAGTTCTTC	CASGLDRGELSYNEQFF
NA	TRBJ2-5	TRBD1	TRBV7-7	TGTGCCAGCAGCCGGGACAGGGTGGGAGAGACCCAGTACTTC	CASSRDRVGETQYF
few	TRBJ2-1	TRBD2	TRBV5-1	TGCGCCAGCAGCACCTCTACTAGCGGGGCGCGGGGTGAGCAGTTCTTC	CASSTSTSGARGEQFF
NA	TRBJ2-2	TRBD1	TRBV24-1	TGTGCCACCAGTGACCCCAGGACAGGGGGGAACACCGGGGAGCTGTTTTTT	CATSDPRTGGNTGELFF
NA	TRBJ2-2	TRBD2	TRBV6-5	TGTGCCAGCAGTTCCACGTTGGGAGGGTACGGGGAGCTGTTTTTT	CASSSTLGGYGELFF
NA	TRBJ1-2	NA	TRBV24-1	TGTGCCACCAGTGATATACGACAGAGCTATGGCTACACCTTC	CATSDIRQSYGYTF
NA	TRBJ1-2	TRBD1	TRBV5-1	TGCGCCAGCAGCCCTCAGATGACAGGGGCTGGGGGCTACACCTTC	CASSPQMTGAGGYTF
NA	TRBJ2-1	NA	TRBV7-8	TGTGCCAGCAGCTTATTCATCGACTACAATGAGCAGTTCTTC	CASSLFIDYNEQFF
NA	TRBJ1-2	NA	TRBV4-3	TGCGCCAGCAGCCAGAGGGGACCTTATGGCTACACCTTC	CASSQRGPYGYTF
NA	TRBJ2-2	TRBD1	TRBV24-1	TGTGCCACCAGTGAACCCGGGACAGGGAACACCGGGGAGCTGTTTTTT	CATSEPGTGNTGELFF